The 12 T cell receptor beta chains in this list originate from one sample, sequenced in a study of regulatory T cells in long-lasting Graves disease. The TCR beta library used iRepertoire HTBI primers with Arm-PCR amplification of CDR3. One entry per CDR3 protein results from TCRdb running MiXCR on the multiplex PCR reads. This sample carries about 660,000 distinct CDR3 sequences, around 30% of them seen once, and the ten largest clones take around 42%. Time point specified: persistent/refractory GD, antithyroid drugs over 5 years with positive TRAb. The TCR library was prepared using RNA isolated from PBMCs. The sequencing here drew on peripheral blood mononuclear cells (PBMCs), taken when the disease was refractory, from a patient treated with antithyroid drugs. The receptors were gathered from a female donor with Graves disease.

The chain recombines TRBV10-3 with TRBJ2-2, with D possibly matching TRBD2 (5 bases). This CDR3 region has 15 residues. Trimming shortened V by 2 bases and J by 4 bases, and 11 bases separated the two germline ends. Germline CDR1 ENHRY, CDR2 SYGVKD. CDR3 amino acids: CAISESGPSTGELFF. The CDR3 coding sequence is TGTGCCATCAGTGAGAGCGGACCTTCCACCGGGGAGCTGTTTTTT.

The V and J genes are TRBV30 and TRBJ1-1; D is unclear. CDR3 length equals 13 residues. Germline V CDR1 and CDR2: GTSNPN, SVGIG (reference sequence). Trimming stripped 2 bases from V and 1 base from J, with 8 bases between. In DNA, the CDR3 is TGTGCCTGGAGTATAAAGTGGAACACTGAAGCTTTCTTT. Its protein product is CAWSIKWNTEAFF.

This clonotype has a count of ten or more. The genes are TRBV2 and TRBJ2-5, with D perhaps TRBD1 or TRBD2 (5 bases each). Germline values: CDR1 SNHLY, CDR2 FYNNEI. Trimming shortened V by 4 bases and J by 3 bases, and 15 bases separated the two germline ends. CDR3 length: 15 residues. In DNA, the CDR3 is TGTGCCAGCAGTGGACGGTGGGGACGGGAAGAGACCCAGTACTTC. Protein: CASSGRWGREETQYF.

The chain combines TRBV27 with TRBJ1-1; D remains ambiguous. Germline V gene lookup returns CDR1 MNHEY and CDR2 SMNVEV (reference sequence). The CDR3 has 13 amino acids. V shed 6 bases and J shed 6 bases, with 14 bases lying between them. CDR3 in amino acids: CASSADDGAEAFF. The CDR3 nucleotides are TGTGCCAGCAGCGCCGACGACGGGGCTGAAGCTTTCTTT.

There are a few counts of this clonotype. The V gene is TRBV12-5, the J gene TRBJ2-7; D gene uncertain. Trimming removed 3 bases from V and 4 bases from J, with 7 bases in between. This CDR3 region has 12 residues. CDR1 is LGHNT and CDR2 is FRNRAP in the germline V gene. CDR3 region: CASGFATYEQYF. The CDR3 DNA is TGTGCTAGTGGTTTCGCAACATACGAGCAGTACTTC.

The CDR3 reads CASSLDLWRQGTVNSPLHF. CDR3 in DNA: TGTGCCAGCAGCTTAGACTTATGGCGGCAGGGGACAGTTAATTCACCCCTCCACTTT. The chain employs TRBV7-3 and TRBJ1-6, with 7 bases that match TRBD1. Germline V lookup: CDR1 SGHTA, CDR2 FQGTGA. This CDR3 spans 19 amino acids. V lost 2 bases, J lost 6 bases, and 16 bases stayed unmatched.

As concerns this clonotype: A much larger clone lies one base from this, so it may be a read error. The CDR3 DNA reads as TGTGCCAGCAGTTTCTTGGAGAGCTCCTATAATCCACCCCTCCACTTT. Protein: CASSFLESSYNPPLHF. The rearrangement uses TRBV28 and TRBJ1-6; the D is unclear. There are 16 residues in the CDR3. In germline, CDR1 is MDHEN, CDR2 SYDVKM.

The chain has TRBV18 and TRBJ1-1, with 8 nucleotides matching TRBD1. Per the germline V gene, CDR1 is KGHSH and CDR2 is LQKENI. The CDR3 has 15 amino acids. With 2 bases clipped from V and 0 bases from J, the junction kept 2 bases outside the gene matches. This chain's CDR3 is CASSPDRGMNTEAFF. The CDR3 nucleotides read TGTGCCAGCTCACCAGACAGGGGCATGAACACTGAAGCTTTCTTT.

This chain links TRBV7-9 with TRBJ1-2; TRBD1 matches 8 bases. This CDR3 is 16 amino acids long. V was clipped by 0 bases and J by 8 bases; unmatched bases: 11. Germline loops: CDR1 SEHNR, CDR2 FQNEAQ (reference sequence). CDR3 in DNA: TGTGCCAGCAGCTTAGCGGGGGACAGGTCCTTAATCGGCTACACCTTC. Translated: CASSLAGDRSLIGYTF. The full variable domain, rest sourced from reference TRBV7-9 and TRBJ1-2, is DTGVSQNPRHKITKRGQNVTFRCDPISEHNRLYWYRQTLGQGPEFLTYFQNEAQLEKSRLLSDRFSAERPKGSFSTLEIQRTEQGDSAMYLCASSLAGDRSLIGYTFGSGTRLTVV.

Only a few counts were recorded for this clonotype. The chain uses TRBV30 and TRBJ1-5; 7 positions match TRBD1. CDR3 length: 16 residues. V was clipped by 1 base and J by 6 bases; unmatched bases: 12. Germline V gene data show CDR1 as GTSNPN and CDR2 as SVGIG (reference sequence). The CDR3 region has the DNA TGTGCCTGGAGTGCACCCCCGACAGGGTCGCGTCAGCCCCAGCATTTT. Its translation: CAWSAPPTGSRQPQHF.

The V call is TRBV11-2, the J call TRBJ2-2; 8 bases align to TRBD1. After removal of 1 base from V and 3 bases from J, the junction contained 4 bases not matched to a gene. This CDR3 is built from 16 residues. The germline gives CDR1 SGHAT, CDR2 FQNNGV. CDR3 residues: CASSLGIRGHTGELFF. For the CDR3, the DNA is TGTGCCAGCAGCTTAGGGATCAGGGGGCACACCGGGGAGCTGTTTTTT.

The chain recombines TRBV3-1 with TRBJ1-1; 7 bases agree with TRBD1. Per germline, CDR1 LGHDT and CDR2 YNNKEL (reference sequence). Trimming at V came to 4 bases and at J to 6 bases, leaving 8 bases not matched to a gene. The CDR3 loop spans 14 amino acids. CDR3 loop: CASSRRQGFAEAFF. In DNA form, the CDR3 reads TGTGCCAGCAGCCGACGACAGGGTTTCGCTGAAGCTTTCTTT.